These T cell receptor beta chains were read from a single sample in a study of T cell responses to AZD1222 COVID-19 vaccine. The data were produced by immunoSEQ multiplex PCR, yet TCRdb's version contains in-frame clones alone and is incomplete. Counted here are some 180,000 clones, just under 90% occurring once; the ten biggest clones make up roughly 6%. This sample comprised peripheral blood, obtained on day 0 of AZD1222 vaccination. Receptor source: an adult in good health. Both conserved end residues are trimmed from each CDR3.

V	J	CDR3
TRBV6-2/TRBV6-3	TRBJ1-5	ASSYTGQPQH
TRBV19	TRBJ1-5	ASRGDGHAVGQPQH
TRBV28	TRBJ2-5	ASRSTGQGQETQY
TRBV28	TRBJ1-1	ASSLKGSFRTEAF
TRBV5-6	TRBJ1-2	ASSLAGTGVQGYT
TRBV6-4	TRBJ2-1	ASSEGLSPYNEQF
TRBV13	TRBJ2-7	ASSLVPGQGYEQY
TRBV5-1	TRBJ2-3	ASSLLAGGFGTDTQY
TRBV27	TRBJ2-1	ASSSSGLAINEQF
TRBV25-1	TRBJ2-5	ASTPRATRHQETQY
TRBV6-5	TRBJ2-4	ASRAGQVQY
TRBV11-2	TRBJ1-6	ASSSGQGVINSPLH
TRBV5-1	TRBJ2-1	ASSLQGRGSHNEQF
TRBV19	TRBJ2-1	ASSTGLAGDVEQF
TRBV30	TRBJ1-2	AWTLRRGLMRPNPLYGYT
TRBV28	TRBJ2-7	ASSFGRGDPYEQY
TRBV6-2/TRBV6-3	TRBJ2-7	ASSYWTSGTYEQY
TRBV19	TRBJ1-5	ASSLPNTLRFSNQPQH
TRBV2	TRBJ1-4	ASETNRADEKLF
TRBV7-9	TRBJ1-4	ASSLSEGPNEKLF
TRBV6-5	TRBJ1-2	ASSFGDRGLYT
TRBV7-3	TRBJ2-3	ASSWTSTDTQY
TRBV5-6	TRBJ1-5	ASSLGQGARGQPQH